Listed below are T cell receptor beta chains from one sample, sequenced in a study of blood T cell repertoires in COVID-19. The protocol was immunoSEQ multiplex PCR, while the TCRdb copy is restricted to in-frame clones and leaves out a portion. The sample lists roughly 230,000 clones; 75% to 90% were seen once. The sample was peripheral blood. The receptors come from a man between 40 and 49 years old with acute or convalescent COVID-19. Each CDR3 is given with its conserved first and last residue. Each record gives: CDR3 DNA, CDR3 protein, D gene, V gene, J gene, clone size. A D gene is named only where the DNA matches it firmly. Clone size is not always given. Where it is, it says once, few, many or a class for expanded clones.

CDR3nt: TGTGCCAGCAGTGAAATGGGACAAGACTACGAGCAGTACTTC; CDR3aa: CASSEMGQDYEQYF; d_gene: .; v_gene: TRBV25-1; j_gene: TRBJ2-7; abundance: .
CDR3nt: TGTGCCAGCAGCAGCCGGGGAAGCGGCACAGATACGCAGTATTTT; CDR3aa: CASSSRGSGTDTQYF; d_gene: .; v_gene: TRBV7-2; j_gene: TRBJ2-3; abundance: .
CDR3nt: TGTGCCAGTAGTAGGAGGACGAGCGGGACTGAAGCTTTCTTT; CDR3aa: CASSRRTSGTEAFF; d_gene: .; v_gene: TRBV19; j_gene: TRBJ1-1; abundance: .
CDR3nt: TGTGCCAGCAGCCGCGAGACAGGTGGGGGCTACACCTTC; CDR3aa: CASSRETGGGYTF; d_gene: .; v_gene: TRBV5-4; j_gene: TRBJ1-2; abundance: few
CDR3nt: TGCAGCGCTTACAGGGGGACTGAAGCTTTCTTT; CDR3aa: CSAYRGTEAFF; d_gene: TRBD1; v_gene: TRBV29-1; j_gene: TRBJ1-1; abundance: .
CDR3nt: TGTGCCAGTAGGCCCATATCGGGAGCGGGGAATGAGCAGTTCTTC; CDR3aa: CASRPISGAGNEQFF; d_gene: TRBD2; v_gene: TRBV19; j_gene: TRBJ2-1; abundance: .
CDR3nt: TGTGCCAGCAGACCGGGACTGTCCTACGAGCAGTACTTC; CDR3aa: CASRPGLSYEQYF; d_gene: .; v_gene: TRBV12-3/TRBV12-4; j_gene: TRBJ2-7; abundance: .
CDR3nt: TGCGCCAGCAGCTTGGGTCCAGTTTTTTATGAGCAGTACTTC; CDR3aa: CASSLGPVFYEQYF; d_gene: .; v_gene: TRBV5-1; j_gene: TRBJ2-7; abundance: few
CDR3nt: TGTGCCAGCAGCCAAGGATGGAGTGGAAACACCATATATTTT; CDR3aa: CASSQGWSGNTIYF; d_gene: .; v_gene: TRBV4-2; j_gene: TRBJ1-3; abundance: .
CDR3nt: TGTGCCAGCAGCCGACCGGGACAGGGGAGGGAGCAGTACTTC; CDR3aa: CASSRPGQGREQYF; d_gene: TRBD1; v_gene: TRBV13; j_gene: TRBJ2-7; abundance: few
CDR3nt: TGTGCCAGCAGCCCCAGTAGCGGCGCAATTAGCACAGATACGCAGTATTTT; CDR3aa: CASSPSSGAISTDTQYF; d_gene: .; v_gene: TRBV7-8; j_gene: TRBJ2-3; abundance: .
CDR3nt: TGCAGTGCTAGTCTAGGGTACAGGAACACCATATATTTT; CDR3aa: CSASLGYRNTIYF; d_gene: .; v_gene: TRBV20-1; j_gene: TRBJ1-3; abundance: .
CDR3nt: TGTGCCAGCAGCGTAGCTTCCACACCCCACTATGGCTACACCTTC; CDR3aa: CASSVASTPHYGYTF; d_gene: .; v_gene: TRBV9; j_gene: TRBJ1-2; abundance: .
CDR3nt: TGTGCCAGCAGTCCCGGGACAGGGGTTGGCTACACCTTC; CDR3aa: CASSPGTGVGYTF; d_gene: TRBD1; v_gene: TRBV6-5; j_gene: TRBJ1-2; abundance: few
CDR3nt: TGTGCCAGCAACCGTGGAGGGGAGACCCAGTACTTC; CDR3aa: CASNRGGETQYF; d_gene: .; v_gene: TRBV14; j_gene: TRBJ2-5; abundance: .
CDR3nt: TGTGCCAGCAGCCTCGGACCGGGGATGTACACTGAAGCTTTCTTT; CDR3aa: CASSLGPGMYTEAFF; d_gene: .; v_gene: TRBV3-1/TRBV3-2; j_gene: TRBJ1-1; abundance: once
CDR3nt: TGCGCCAGCAGCCAAGATTCTAGCGGGAGGTACGAGCAGTACTTC; CDR3aa: CASSQDSSGRYEQYF; d_gene: TRBD2; v_gene: TRBV4-3; j_gene: TRBJ2-7; abundance: .
CDR3nt: TGTGCCAGCAGCCTAAGGACAGGGGCCCACTACGAGCAGTACTTC; CDR3aa: CASSLRTGAHYEQYF; d_gene: TRBD1; v_gene: TRBV5-6; j_gene: TRBJ2-7; abundance: .
CDR3nt: TGTGCCAGCAGTTTAGGGACAAGGAACACTGAAGCTTTCTTT; CDR3aa: CASSLGTRNTEAFF; d_gene: .; v_gene: TRBV28; j_gene: TRBJ1-1; abundance: .
CDR3nt: TGTGCCAGTAGGAGGGCCCCAGGACAGGGAACTGAAGCTTTCTTT; CDR3aa: CASRRAPGQGTEAFF; d_gene: TRBD1; v_gene: TRBV19; j_gene: TRBJ1-1; abundance: .
CDR3nt: TGCAGCGTTGAAACGGCGACAGGCCCTGGCACAGATACGCAGTATTTT; CDR3aa: CSVETATGPGTDTQYF; d_gene: .; v_gene: TRBV29-1; j_gene: TRBJ2-3; abundance: .
CDR3nt: TGCGCCAGCAGCTTAGCGAGGGGGCCGAGCTATGGCTACACCTTC; CDR3aa: CASSLARGPSYGYTF; d_gene: TRBD1; v_gene: TRBV4-1; j_gene: TRBJ1-2; abundance: few
CDR3nt: TGCGCCAGCAGCTCACAGGGGGCCTATGAGCAGTTCTTC; CDR3aa: CASSSQGAYEQFF; d_gene: TRBD1; v_gene: TRBV5-1; j_gene: TRBJ2-1; abundance: .
CDR3nt: TGTGCCAGCAGCCGGACGACAGACACATTCAAATCCATTCAGTACTTC; CDR3aa: CASSRTTDTFKSIQYF; d_gene: .; v_gene: TRBV7-2; j_gene: TRBJ2-4; abundance: few
CDR3nt: TGTGCCAGCAGCGCCGTAGGCGGGAGGGGTGAGCAGTTCTTC; CDR3aa: CASSAVGGRGEQFF; d_gene: TRBD2; v_gene: TRBV5-4; j_gene: TRBJ2-1; abundance: .
CDR3nt: TGTGCCAGTAGTATACAGGGACTCGCGGTTGGCTACACCTTC; CDR3aa: CASSIQGLAVGYTF; d_gene: .; v_gene: TRBV19; j_gene: TRBJ1-2; abundance: .
CDR3nt: TGTGCCAGCAGCTTGCAACAGGGCGCGCCTAATGAAAAACTGTTTTTT; CDR3aa: CASSLQQGAPNEKLFF; d_gene: .; v_gene: TRBV5-4; j_gene: TRBJ1-4; abundance: .
CDR3nt: TGCGCCAGCAGAACCGACAGCTATGGCTACACCTTC; CDR3aa: CASRTDSYGYTF; d_gene: .; v_gene: TRBV5-1; j_gene: TRBJ1-2; abundance: .
CDR3nt: TGTGCCAGCAGCGCCACTACAGGGCGCACTGAAGCTTTCTTT; CDR3aa: CASSATTGRTEAFF; d_gene: .; v_gene: TRBV7-3; j_gene: TRBJ1-1; abundance: .
CDR3nt: TGTGCCATCAGTGCTGAGCTAGTTGCACCCCAGTTCTTC; CDR3aa: CAISAELVAPQFF; d_gene: .; v_gene: TRBV10-3; j_gene: TRBJ2-1; abundance: once
CDR3nt: TGTGCCAGCAGCTTACAGGGTAGGGGTACGCAGTATTTT; CDR3aa: CASSLQGRGTQYF; d_gene: .; v_gene: TRBV28; j_gene: TRBJ2-3; abundance: few
CDR3nt: TGCAGCGTGGCTGGGACAGGGGAGACCTATGGCTACACCTTC; CDR3aa: CSVAGTGETYGYTF; d_gene: TRBD1; v_gene: TRBV29-1; j_gene: TRBJ1-2; abundance: few
CDR3nt: TGTGCCAGCAGCTTGAAAGGGTCTAGCGGCTACACCTTC; CDR3aa: CASSLKGSSGYTF; d_gene: .; v_gene: TRBV7-2; j_gene: TRBJ1-2; abundance: few
CDR3nt: TGTGCCAGCAGCTTAGGTAGGGGGCCAAGAACTGAAGCTTTCTTT; CDR3aa: CASSLGRGPRTEAFF; d_gene: TRBD1; v_gene: TRBV7-8; j_gene: TRBJ1-1; abundance: .
CDR3nt: TGTGCCAGCAGCTTGCGGGGCTCTGGAAACACCATATATTTT; CDR3aa: CASSLRGSGNTIYF; d_gene: .; v_gene: TRBV7-8; j_gene: TRBJ1-3; abundance: .
CDR3nt: TGTGCCAGCAGTGAAGGCCCTAGAGTGGAGACCCAGTACTTC; CDR3aa: CASSEGPRVETQYF; d_gene: .; v_gene: TRBV25-1; j_gene: TRBJ2-5; abundance: .
CDR3nt: TGTGCCAGTAGTATAGGGAGGGGCGAGCAGTACTTC; CDR3aa: CASSIGRGEQYF; d_gene: .; v_gene: TRBV19; j_gene: TRBJ2-7; abundance: .
CDR3nt: TGTGCCAGCAGCATTGGGCAGACTAACTATGGCTACACCTTC; CDR3aa: CASSIGQTNYGYTF; d_gene: .; v_gene: TRBV27; j_gene: TRBJ1-2; abundance: .
CDR3nt: TGTGCCAGCAGTTGGTCCGGACTTTCCCCTTACAATGAGCAGTTCTTC; CDR3aa: CASSWSGLSPYNEQFF; d_gene: .; v_gene: TRBV6-2/TRBV6-3; j_gene: TRBJ2-1; abundance: .
CDR3nt: TGTGCCACCCTCTACGAGCAGTACTTC; CDR3aa: CATLYEQYF; d_gene: .; v_gene: TRBV3-1/TRBV3-2; j_gene: TRBJ2-7; abundance: .
CDR3nt: TGTGCCAGCAGCTCCATCCTAGCGGGAGAGTACAATGAGCAGTTCTTC; CDR3aa: CASSSILAGEYNEQFF; d_gene: TRBD2; v_gene: TRBV28; j_gene: TRBJ2-1; abundance: .